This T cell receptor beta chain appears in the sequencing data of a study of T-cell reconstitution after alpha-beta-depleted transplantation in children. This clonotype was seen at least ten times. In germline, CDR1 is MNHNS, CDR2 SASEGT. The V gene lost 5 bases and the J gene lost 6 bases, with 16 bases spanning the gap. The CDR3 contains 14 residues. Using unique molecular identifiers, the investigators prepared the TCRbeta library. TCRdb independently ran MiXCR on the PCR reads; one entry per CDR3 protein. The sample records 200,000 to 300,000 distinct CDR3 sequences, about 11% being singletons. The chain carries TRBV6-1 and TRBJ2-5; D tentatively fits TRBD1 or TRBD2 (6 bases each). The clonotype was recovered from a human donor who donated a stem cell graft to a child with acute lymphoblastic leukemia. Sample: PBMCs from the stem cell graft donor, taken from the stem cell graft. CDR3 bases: TGTGCCAGCAGTATGGGGGGCTCAACAAAGACCCAGTACTTC. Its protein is CASSMGGSTKTQYF.